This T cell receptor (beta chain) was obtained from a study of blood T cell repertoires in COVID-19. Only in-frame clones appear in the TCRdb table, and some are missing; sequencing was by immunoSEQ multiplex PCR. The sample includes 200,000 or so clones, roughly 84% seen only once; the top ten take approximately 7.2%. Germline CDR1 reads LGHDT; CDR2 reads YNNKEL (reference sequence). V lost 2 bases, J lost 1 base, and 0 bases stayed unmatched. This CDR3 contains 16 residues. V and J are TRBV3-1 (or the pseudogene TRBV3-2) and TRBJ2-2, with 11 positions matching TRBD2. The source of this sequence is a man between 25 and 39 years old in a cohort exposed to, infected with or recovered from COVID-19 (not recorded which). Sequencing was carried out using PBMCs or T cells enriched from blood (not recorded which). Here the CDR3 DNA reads TGTGCCAGCAGCCAAACTAGCGGGAGGAACACCGGGGAGCTGTTTTTT. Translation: CASSQTSGRNTGELFF.